A single sample gave rise to the 14 T cell receptor beta chains below, sequenced in a study of vaccination and CD4 T cells after COVID-19. Noted treatment: roughly nine-day PBMC culture with coronavirus spike peptide pools or control peptides (ViraFEST assay). Sequencing of cultured CD4+ T cell DNA used the Oncomine TCR Beta short-read assay. TCRdb independently ran MiXCR on the PCR reads; one entry per CDR3 protein. The sample carries about 5,200 distinct CDR3 sequences, about 30% recorded once. For these receptors, no antigen is known. The sequences come from CD4+ T cells from blood, cultured in vitro, collected after SARS-CoV-2 vaccination. The source is a human donor who had recovered from COVID-19.

This chain connects TRBV10-1 to TRBJ1-1, with D hard to call. Germline V lookup: CDR1 WNHNN, CDR2 SYGVQD (reference sequence). The germline V and J ends were trimmed by 2 bases and 4 bases, with 8 bases remaining between them. This CDR3 region has 13 residues. CDR3 coding DNA: TGCGCCAGCAGTGAGACCCTTTCCACTGAAGCTTTCTTT. This codes for CASSETLSTEAFF.

This rearrangement joins TRBV7-9 to TRBJ1-1, with TRBD1 as a possible D gene (5 bases). The CDR3 spans 15 residues. CDR1 is SEHNR, CDR2 FQNEAQ, per germline (reference sequence). Trimming pared 1 base from V and 1 base from J, leaving 10 bases between. CDR3 protein: CASSLGGLGNTEAFF. The CDR3, as DNA: TGTGCCAGCAGCTTAGGGGGCCTTGGGAACACTGAAGCTTTCTTT.

The chain has TRBV27 and TRBJ2-7; D is tentatively TRBD1 or TRBD2 (5 bases each). Germline V gives CDR1 MNHEY, CDR2 SMNVEV (reference sequence). The V end was cut by 6 bases, the J end by 7 bases, with 19 bases between. This CDR3 has 14 residues. CDR3: CASSLRWDRNEQYF. In DNA form, the CDR3 reads TGTGCCAGCAGCCTACGATGGGACCGGAATGAGCAGTACTTC.

This chain connects TRBV6-1 to TRBJ2-5; perhaps TRBD1 as D (5 bases). The germline V gene has CDR1 MNHNS and CDR2 SASEGT. This CDR3 has 16 amino acids. V lost 5 bases to trimming and J lost 1 base, with 17 bases between them. Written as DNA, the CDR3 is TGTGCCAGCAGTAACCCCGATAGGGGATCCCAAGAGACCCAGTACTTC. This encodes CASSNPDRGSQETQYF.

The chain has TRBV4-3 and TRBJ2-7; 7 bases agree with TRBD2. J was trimmed by 3 bases and V by 2 bases; bases with no gene match: 4. Per germline, CDR1 LGHNA and CDR2 YSLEER. CDR3 length: 14 residues. The CDR3 spells CASSQFAGDYEQYF. CDR3 nucleotides: TGCGCCAGCAGCCAATTTGCGGGAGACTACGAGCAGTACTTC.

The gene calls are TRBV20-1 and TRBJ2-7; D is possibly TRBD1 (5 bases). CDR3 size: 15 residues. V was clipped by 3 bases and J by 3 bases, with 18 bases between them. CDR1 DFQATT and CDR2 SNEGSKA come from the germline V gene (reference sequence). CDR3 sequence reads: CSASYHGRALYEQYF. In DNA form, the CDR3 reads TGCAGTGCTAGCTATCACGGCAGGGCGCTCTACGAGCAGTACTTC.

The V and J genes are TRBV6-2 or TRBV6-3 and TRBJ2-7; TRBD1 aligns across 8 bases. V gave up 2 bases and J gave up 7 bases; unmatched junction bases: 10. The germline gives CDR1 MNHEY, CDR2 SVGEGT. The CDR3 has 15 residues. CDR3 amino acids: CASSYPRTGRAEQYF. The CDR3 coding sequence is TGTGCCAGCAGTTACCCCCGGACAGGGCGGGCTGAGCAGTACTTC.

The chain uses TRBV7-3 and TRBJ2-1; a possible D gene is TRBD2 (7 bases). V lost 4 bases to trimming and J lost 0 bases, with 19 bases between them. Germline CDR1 and CDR2: SGHTA and FQGTGA. The CDR3 is made up of 18 amino acids. DNA for the CDR3: TGTGCCAGCAGCTCCCTTCCCAGGGGAGGGGCCTCCTACAATGAGCAGTTCTTC. Protein sequence: CASSSLPRGGASYNEQFF.

This clonotype was seen more than once but under ten times. The V gene is TRBV15, the J gene TRBJ2-7; D is possibly TRBD1 (7 bases). This CDR3 has 14 amino acids. Germline V gene data show CDR1 as LNHNV and CDR2 as YYDKDF (reference sequence). V was shortened by 11 bases and J by 2 bases, with 19 bases between the two germline ends. Here the CDR3 DNA reads TGTGCCGCGGGGCCGGGACAGCGGGCCTACGAGCAGTACTTC. It codes for CAAGPGQRAYEQYF.

In this sample, this clonotype turned up a few times. V gene TRBV27 combines with J gene TRBJ2-7; 10 bases fit TRBD1. In germline, CDR1 is MNHEY, CDR2 SMNVEV (reference sequence). V was clipped by 4 bases and J by 2 bases; unmatched bases: 5. The length of the CDR3 is 15 residues. The CDR3 nucleotides read TGTGCCAGCAGTTCCCAAGGGACAGGGGCCTACGAGCAGTACTTC. Translation: CASSSQGTGAYEQYF.

The chain combines TRBV5-5 with TRBJ2-7; D unclear. This CDR3 has 13 amino acids. Trimming left V 4 bases short and J 3 bases short, with 11 bases between. CDR1 is SGHKS, CDR2 YYEKEE, per germline (reference sequence). The DNA of the CDR3 is TGTGCCAGCAGCCGAACCGAACTCTACGAGCAGTACTTC. It specifies CASSRTELYEQYF.

By share of the sample, this clonotype is medium-sized. The chain is built from TRBV6-5 and TRBJ2-5, with D maybe TRBD1 (5 bases). The CDR3 is 16 amino acids. The germline CDR1 and CDR2 sequences are MNHEY and SVGAGI. The V and J ends lost 0 bases and 2 bases respectively, with 13 bases between them. DNA for the CDR3: TGTGCCAGCAGTTACTCGAGGCGTCCAGGGCAAGAGACCCAGTACTTC. Its protein is CASSYSRRPGQETQYF.

This clonotype occurred a few times. The rearrangement uses TRBV28 and TRBJ2-7, with 9 bases aligning to TRBD1. Looked up from germline, CDR1 is MDHEN and CDR2 is SYDVKM. V shed 4 bases, J shed 3 bases, and the junction held 4 bases outside the gene matches. The CDR3 totals 14 residues. CDR3 DNA: TGTGCCAGCAGTTCCGGGACAGGGTACTACGAGCAGTACTTC. This gives the protein CASSSGTGYYEQYF. Full variable domain (remainder filled in from reference TRBV28 and TRBJ2-7): DVKVTQSSRYLVKRTGEKVFLECVQDMDHENMFWYRQDPGLGLRLIYFSYDVKMKEKGDIPEGYSVSREKKERFSLILESASTNQTSMYLCASSSGTGYYEQYFGPGTRLTVT.

The gene calls are TRBV5-1 and TRBJ2-5; no clear D gene. Trimming left V 4 bases short and J 5 bases short, with 15 bases between. This CDR3 has 14 residues. In germline, CDR1 is SGHRS, CDR2 YFSETQ. CDR3: CASSPTWGWETQYF. The CDR3 DNA is TGCGCCAGCAGCCCCACGTGGGGTTGGGAGACCCAGTACTTC.